Following are 10 T cell receptor beta chains from one sample sequenced in a study of T cell clonotyping in hematopoietic cell transplantation. This table comes from immunoSEQ multiplex PCR, and its TCRdb copy is limited to in-frame clones, with some not included. The data show about 41,000 clones, about 95% seen once. The sample was peripheral blood mononuclear cells. The receptors were sampled from a man under 40 in good health. Some clones in this sample may be carry-over from other donors' samples.

The chain joins TRBV27 to TRBJ2-5, with 8 bases that match TRBD2. The CDR3 length is 12 residues. CDR1 is MNHEY and CDR2 is SMNVEV in the germline V gene (reference sequence). V shed 6 bases, J shed 5 bases, and the junction held 2 bases outside the gene matches. The CDR3 DNA reads TGTGCCAGCAGCGGGAGGGGGGAGACCCAGTACTTC. It is translated as CASSGRGETQYF.

The CDR3 reads CASSSRQVYEAFF. The CDR3 nucleotides read TGTGCCAGCAGCTCTAGACAGGTATATGAAGCTTTCTTT. V usage is TRBV7-9 and J usage is TRBJ1-1; perhaps TRBD1 as D (6 bases). Trimming removed 4 bases from V and 7 bases from J, with 13 bases in between. This CDR3 contains 13 residues. CDR1 SEHNR and CDR2 FQNEAQ come from the germline V gene (reference sequence).

The chain recombines TRBV15 with TRBJ2-5; 9 bases line up with TRBD2. This CDR3 is built from 13 residues. The V gene end was trimmed by 5 bases and the J gene end by 5 bases; junction bases not matched to a gene: 3. Germline values: CDR1 LNHNV, CDR2 YYDKDF (reference sequence). CDR3: CATSAGGRETQYF. The DNA of the CDR3 is TGTGCCACCAGCGCGGGAGGGCGGGAGACCCAGTACTTC.

The CDR3 region is CASSLAQGKDQPQHF. DNA for the CDR3: TGTGCCAGCAGCTTAGCGCAGGGGAAGGATCAGCCCCAGCATTTT. This chain uses TRBV7-2 with TRBJ1-5, with D maybe TRBD1 (6 bases). CDR1 and CDR2 from the germline V gene are SGHTA and FQGNSA. CDR3 length: 15 amino acids. The V gene lost 0 bases and the J gene lost 5 bases, with 11 bases spanning the gap.

V usage is TRBV6-1 and J usage is TRBJ2-7; no definite D call. V was clipped by 6 bases and J by 1 base, with 13 bases between them. The CDR3 consists of 14 residues. Looked up from germline, CDR1 is MNHNS and CDR2 is SASEGT. CDR3 sequence reads: CASRATDKSYEQYF. Written as DNA, the CDR3 is TGTGCCAGCAGAGCTACCGACAAATCCTACGAGCAGTACTTC.

This chain joins TRBV7-3 and TRBJ1-1, with TRBD1 matching 7 bases. After removal of 0 bases from V and 7 bases from J, the junction contained 2 bases not matched to a gene. The V gene's germline CDR1 is SGHTA and CDR2 FQGTGA. The CDR3 totals 13 residues. CDR3 amino acids: CASSLTWDSEAFF. CDR3 DNA: TGTGCCAGCAGCTTAACGTGGGACAGTGAAGCTTTCTTT.

The V and J genes are TRBV6-5 and TRBJ1-6; 7 nucleotides line up with TRBD1. The V and J ends lost 6 bases and 3 bases, in that order; junction bases with no gene match: 5. The CDR3 totals 15 residues. CDR1 and CDR2 (germline): MNHEY, SVGAGI. As DNA, the CDR3 is TGTGCCAGCAGCGACAGGGCTCTCTATAATTCACCCCTCCACTTT. It codes for CASSDRALYNSPLHF.

V gene TRBV9 combines with J gene TRBJ2-1; D gene uncertain. V was clipped by 2 bases and J by 3 bases, with 15 bases between them. CDR3 length equals 16 residues. Per germline, CDR1 SGDLS and CDR2 YYNGEE. The CDR3 is CASSVLGDPVYNEQFF. CDR3 nucleotide sequence: TGTGCCAGCAGCGTCCTTGGGGATCCCGTCTACAATGAGCAGTTCTTC.

The rearrangement joins TRBV11-2 to TRBJ2-1; 13 bases are shared with TRBD2. V shed 6 bases and J 8 bases; nucleotides not matched to a gene: 7. This CDR3 contains 15 residues. The V gene's germline CDR1 is SGHAT and CDR2 FQNNGV. The CDR3, as DNA: TGTGCCAGCAGGCCACTAGCGGGAGGGCCCTATGAGCAGTTCTTC. This translates into CASRPLAGGPYEQFF.

The gene calls are TRBV6-5 and TRBJ1-2; weak D call: TRBD1 (5 bases). CDR3 length equals 16 residues. The V gene's germline CDR1 is MNHEY and CDR2 SVGAGI. Deletions cut 0 bases from V and 1 base from J, with 12 bases between. This chain's CDR3 is CASSYSVGTVNYGYTF. The DNA of the CDR3 is TGTGCCAGCAGTTACTCGGTTGGGACGGTTAACTATGGCTACACCTTC.